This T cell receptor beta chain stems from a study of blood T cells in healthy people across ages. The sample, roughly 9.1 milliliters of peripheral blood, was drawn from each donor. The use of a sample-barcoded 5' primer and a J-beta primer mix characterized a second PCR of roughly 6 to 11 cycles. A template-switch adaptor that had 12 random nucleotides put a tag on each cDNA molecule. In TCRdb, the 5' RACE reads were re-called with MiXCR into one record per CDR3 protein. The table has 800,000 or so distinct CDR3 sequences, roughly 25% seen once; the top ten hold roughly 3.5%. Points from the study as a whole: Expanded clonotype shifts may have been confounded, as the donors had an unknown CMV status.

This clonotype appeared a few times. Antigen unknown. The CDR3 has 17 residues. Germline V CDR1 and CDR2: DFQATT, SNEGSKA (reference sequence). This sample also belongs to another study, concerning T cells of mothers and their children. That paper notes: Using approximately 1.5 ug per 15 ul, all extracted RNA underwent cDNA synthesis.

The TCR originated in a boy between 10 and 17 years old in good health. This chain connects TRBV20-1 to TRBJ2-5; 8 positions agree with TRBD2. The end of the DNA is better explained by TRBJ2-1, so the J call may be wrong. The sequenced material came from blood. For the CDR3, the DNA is TGCAGTGCTAGAGTAGCCAGCGGGAGATTCTCCTACAATGAGCAGTTCTTC. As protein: CSARVASGRFSYNEQFF.